These 7 T cell receptor beta chains were sequenced from one sample in a study of patients and donors after allogeneic stem cell transplantation (TCRdb year 2020). Library method: RT-PCR. For sequencing, a NextSeq 550 was employed. TCRdb reprocessing: public reads trimmed at Q25 with fastp, clones called with MiXCR, in-frame beta chains kept. Rows matching on CDR3 protein sequence are summarized as one entry with the most common DNA and genes. The table for this sample lists 90,000 to 120,000 distinct CDR3 sequences; roughly 37% of them were counted only once. Clones ranked in the top ten supply around 25% of the sample. Sequenced material: blood, either unsorted or a sorted T cell fraction (not recorded which). The receptor set was obtained from a human donor who was either an allogeneic HSCT recipient or a stem cell or donor lymphocyte infusion donor (not recorded which). It is not recorded whose cells these are; they may come from a transplant donor.

This clonotype was recorded a few times. The chain has TRBV7-3 and TRBJ1-2; possibly TRBD1 for D (6 bases). Deletions cut 2 bases from V and 6 bases from J, with 13 bases between. CDR1 SGHTA and CDR2 FQGTGA come from the germline V gene. The CDR3 loop spans 14 amino acids. Here the CDR3 DNA reads TGTGCCAGCAGCTTAGAGACAGGCCCCCATGGCTACACCTTC. It is translated as CASSLETGPHGYTF.

This clonotype has more than one count but fewer than ten. J is TRBJ2-1 and V is TRBV9; D remains ambiguous. V was trimmed by 0 bases and J by 9 bases, leaving 10 bases between them. In germline, CDR1 is SGDLS, CDR2 YYNGEE. This CDR3 spans 13 amino acids. DNA for the CDR3: TGTGCCAGCAGCGTAGTAGGGTCCAGTGAGCAGTTCTTC. Its protein is CASSVVGSSEQFF.

This clonotype was counted between two and nine times. This chain links TRBV13 with TRBJ2-2; TRBD1 aligns across 8 bases. With 5 bases clipped from V and 6 bases from J, the junction kept 5 bases outside the gene matches. Germline V gene lookup returns CDR1 PRHDT and CDR2 FYEKMQ (reference sequence). The CDR3 consists of 14 residues. CDR3 loop: CASSPGTGAGELFF. CDR3 coding DNA: TGTGCCAGCAGCCCGGGGACAGGCGCCGGGGAGCTGTTTTTT.

This clonotype was observed a handful of times. This rearrangement joins TRBV12-3 or TRBV12-4 to TRBJ2-1; 15 bases match TRBD2. The V gene end was trimmed by 5 bases and the J gene end by 9 bases; junction bases not matched to a gene: 5. The CDR3 sequence is 15 residues long. CDR3 sequence reads: CASSPPGLAGGEQFF. The CDR3 DNA sequence: TGTGCCAGCAGTCCACCGGGACTAGCGGGAGGTGAGCAGTTCTTC.

The chain joins TRBV3-1 to TRBJ1-2; D might be TRBD1 (6 bases). Germline CDR1 is LGHDT and CDR2 is YNNKEL (reference sequence). V lost 0 bases, J lost 5 bases, and 13 bases lay in between. The CDR3 is 15 residues long. CDR3 nucleotide sequence: TGTGCCAGCAGCCAAGATGGGGGGACATATTATGGCTACACCTTC. The encoded protein is CASSQDGGTYYGYTF.

This clonotype was observed at least ten times. The chain uses TRBV5-1 and TRBJ1-1, with 9 positions matching TRBD1. Germline CDR1 SGHRS, CDR2 YFSETQ. The CDR3 is made up of 15 amino acids. The V and J ends lost 2 bases and 0 bases, in that order; junction bases with no gene match: 2. CDR3 coding DNA: TGCGCCAGCAGCTTAGGGACAGGGATGAACACTGAAGCTTTCTTT. Its translation is CASSLGTGMNTEAFF.

This clonotype showed up just once. The V call is TRBV18, the J call TRBJ2-3; D gene ambiguous. The V end lost 1 base, the J end lost 6 bases, and 11 bases lay between the germline ends. Per germline, CDR1 KGHSH and CDR2 LQKENI. The CDR3 extends over 14 amino acids. CDR3 in amino acids: CASSPLPEHDTQYF. CDR3 DNA sequence: TGTGCCAGCTCACCACTGCCGGAGCACGATACGCAGTATTTT. The whole variable domain, filled in from reference TRBV18 and TRBJ2-3, reads NAGVMQNPRHLVRRRGQEARLRCSPMKGHSHVYWYRQLPEEGLKFMVYLQKENIIDESGMPKERFSAEFPKEGPSILRIQQVVRGDSAAYFCASSPLPEHDTQYFGPGTRLTVL.